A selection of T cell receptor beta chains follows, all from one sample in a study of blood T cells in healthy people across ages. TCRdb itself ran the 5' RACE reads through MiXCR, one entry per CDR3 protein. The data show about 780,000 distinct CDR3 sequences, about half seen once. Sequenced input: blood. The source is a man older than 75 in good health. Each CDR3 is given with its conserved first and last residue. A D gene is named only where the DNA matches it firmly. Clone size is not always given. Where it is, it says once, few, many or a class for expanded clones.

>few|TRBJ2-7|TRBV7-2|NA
CASTTYLLSGSLCEQYF
TGTGCCAGCACCACGTACCTACTGAGTGGATCGTTGTGCGAGCAGTACTTC
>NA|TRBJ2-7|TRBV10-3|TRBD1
CAISEDRGPAEQYF
TGTGCCATCAGCGAGGACAGGGGGCCCGCCGAGCAGTACTTC
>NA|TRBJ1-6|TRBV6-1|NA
CAGSVEVQNSPLHF
TGTGCCGGCAGTGTGGAGGTACAGAATTCACCCCTCCACTTT
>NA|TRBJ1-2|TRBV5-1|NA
CASSLGTDYYGYTF
TGCGCCAGCAGCTTGGGCACCGACTACTATGGCTACACCTTC
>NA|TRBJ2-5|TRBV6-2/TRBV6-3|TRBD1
CASSGPGQGRLPHDAPQETQYF
TGTGCCAGCAGCGGACCGGGACAGGGACGATTACCGCACGACGCACCACAAGAGACCCAGTACTTC
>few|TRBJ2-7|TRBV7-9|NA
CASSHGQIYEQYF
TGTGCCAGCAGTCATGGACAGATCTACGAGCAGTACTTC
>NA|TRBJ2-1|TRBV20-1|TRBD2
CSARIAGGFNEQFF
TGCAGTGCTAGAATAGCGGGAGGGTTTAATGAGCAGTTCTTC
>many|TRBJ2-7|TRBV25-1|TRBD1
CASSGGQAYEQYF
TGTGCCAGCAGTGGGGGACAGGCCTACGAGCAGTACTTC
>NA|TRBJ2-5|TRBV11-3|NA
CASSGGATAEQYF
TGTGCCAGCAGCGGGGGGGCGACCGCTGAGCAGTACTTC
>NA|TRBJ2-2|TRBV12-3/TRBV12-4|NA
CASGYGTGELFF
TGTGCCAGCGGCTACGGCACCGGGGAACTGTTTTTT
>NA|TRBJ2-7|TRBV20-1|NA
CSAARGTPSSEQYF
TGCAGTGCGGCACGCGGGACACCTAGCTCCGAGCAGTACTTC
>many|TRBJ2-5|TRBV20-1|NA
CSAGRYQETQYF
TGCAGTGCTGGAAGGTACCAAGAGACCCAGTACTTC
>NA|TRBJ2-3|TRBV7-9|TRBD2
CASSFTKGLAGGEDTQYF
TGTGCCAGCAGCTTTACAAAGGGACTAGCGGGAGGAGAAGATACGCAGTATTTT
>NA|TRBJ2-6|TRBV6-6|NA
CASSEGSGANVLTF
TGTGCCAGCAGTGAGGGCTCTGGGGCCAACGTCCTGACTTTC
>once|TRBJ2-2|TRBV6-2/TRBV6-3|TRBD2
CASSYQVAGGPDTGELFF
TGTGCCAGCAGTTACCAGGTAGCGGGAGGGCCCGACACCGGGGAGCTGTTTTTT